These 27 T cell receptor beta chains originate from one sample sequenced in a study of blood T cell repertoires in COVID-19. Data came from immunoSEQ multiplex PCR; TCRdb stores just in-frame clones and leaves some out. The sample lists about 60,000 clones; approximately 80% were seen once. Sequenced sample: peripheral blood. These receptors were taken from a man aged 45-65 years with active or convalescent COVID-19.

The V gene is TRBV18, the J gene TRBJ1-1; 11 bases agree with TRBD1. The junction had 4 bases not matched to a gene; V was cut back by 6 bases and J by 4 bases. Germline V gene sequence: CDR1 KGHSH, CDR2 LQKENI. The length of the CDR3 is 14 residues. As DNA, the CDR3 is TGTGCCAGCTCGGGACAGGGGGGCGTCACTGAAGCTTTCTTT. This sequence encodes CASSGQGGVTEAFF.

V is TRBV3-1 (or the pseudogene TRBV3-2) and J is TRBJ1-3; the D is unclear. Trimming took 2 bases from V and 4 from J, leaving 9 bases between them. Germline CDR1 and CDR2: LGHDT and YNNKEL (reference sequence). This CDR3 is 14 amino acids long. The CDR3 DNA reads TGTGCCAGCAGCCAACGAGGGTGGGGAAACACCATATATTTT. This codes for CASSQRGWGNTIYF.

This rearrangement joins TRBV10-2 to TRBJ1-3; TRBD1 matches 8 bases. CDR3 size: 14 residues. Trimming removed 8 bases from V and 4 bases from J; junction bases left unmatched: 7. CDR1 is WSHSY and CDR2 is SAAADI in the germline V gene. CDR3: CASRTGTSGNTIYF. Written as DNA, the CDR3 is TGCGCCAGCCGGACAGGGACGTCGGGAAACACCATATATTTT.

The V and J genes are TRBV15 and TRBJ1-1; no definite D call. The CDR3 contains 14 residues. Germline loops: CDR1 LNHNV, CDR2 YYDKDF (reference sequence). With 2 bases removed from V and 7 bases from J, the gap between germline ends came to 14 bases. The CDR3 loop reads CATSRRSWADEAFF. The CDR3 nucleotides read TGTGCCACCAGCAGAAGGTCATGGGCAGATGAAGCTTTCTTT. The whole variable domain, remainder taken from reference TRBV15 and TRBJ1-1, is DAMVIQNPRYQVTQFGKPVTLSCSQTLNHNVMYWYQQKSSQAPKLLFHYYDKDFNNEADTPDNFQSRRPNTSFCFLDIRSPGLGDTAMYLCATSRRSWADEAFFGQGTRLTVV.

A remark on this clone: Germline is not matched at one junction end, which may reflect a read error. The chain employs TRBV27 and TRBJ2-1; D not resolved. The CDR3 totals 15 residues. Germline CDR1 and CDR2: MNHEY and SMNVEV (reference sequence). CDR3 sequence: CASSLSGSGYNEQFF. For the CDR3, the DNA is TGTGCCAGCAGTCTATCTGGGTCGGGCTACAATGAGCAGTTCTTC.

V gene TRBV11-2 combines with J gene TRBJ1-6; 8 nucleotides match TRBD1. CDR1 is SGHAT, CDR2 FQNNGV, per germline. The CDR3 is made up of 15 amino acids. The V and J ends lost 4 bases and 9 bases, in that order; junction bases with no gene match: 8. The CDR3 reads CASSSTGAAISPLHF. CDR3 coding DNA: TGTGCCAGCAGCTCGACAGGGGCGGCAATTTCACCCCTCCACTTT.

The chain combines TRBV2 with TRBJ1-5; tentatively, D is TRBD1 (5 bases). The CDR3 is 14 residues long. Germline V gene sequence: CDR1 SNHLY, CDR2 FYNNEI. V was pared by 2 bases and J by 7 bases, with 12 bases between. The CDR3 reads CASSEFRVGQPQHF. Here the CDR3 DNA reads TGTGCCAGCAGTGAATTCAGGGTTGGGCAGCCCCAGCATTTT.

This clone was observed at least ten times. This chain joins TRBV19 and TRBJ1-1; possible D gene TRBD1, 6 bases. The germline gives CDR1 LNHDA, CDR2 SQIVND (reference sequence). The CDR3 is 15 residues long. The V gene lost 4 bases and the J gene lost 6 bases, with 18 bases spanning the gap. As DNA, the CDR3 is TGTGCCAGTAGTAGAGGGGGAGGGGCACAGGCTGAAGCTTTCTTT. Translation gives CASSRGGGAQAEAFF.

The sample holds a few counts of this clone. The V call is TRBV3-1 (or the pseudogene TRBV3-2), the J call TRBJ2-7; no clear D gene. V was cut by 1 base and J by 5 bases, with 6 bases left in between. Germline V gene sequence: CDR1 LGHDT, CDR2 YNNKEL (reference sequence). This CDR3 spans 12 amino acids. The CDR3: CASSQGRDEQYF. Here the CDR3 DNA reads TGTGCCAGCAGCCAAGGCCGGGACGAGCAGTACTTC.

The chain employs TRBV6-5 and TRBJ1-2; TRBD1 matches at 10 bases. CDR3 length: 13 residues. Germline values: CDR1 MNHEY, CDR2 SVGAGI. J lost 5 bases, V lost 6 bases, and 3 bases had no gene match. The CDR3 bases are TGTGCCAGCAGGTGGACAGGGGGATATGGCTACACCTTC. This codes for CASRWTGGYGYTF.

The V call is TRBV29-1, the J call TRBJ1-1; D perhaps matches TRBD1 (6 bases). CDR3 length equals 14 residues. With 7 bases removed from V and 3 bases from J, the gap between germline ends came to 18 bases. The germline CDR1 and CDR2 sequences are SQVTM and ANQGSEA. CDR3 sequence (DNA): TGCAGCGCTCACAGGGTGGGTTGGGACACTGAAGCTTTCTTT. It translates to CSAHRVGWDTEAFF.

The chain is built from TRBV6-4 and TRBJ2-3; 8 bases align to TRBD1. V shed 2 bases, J shed 2 bases, and the junction held 3 bases outside the gene matches. Looked up from germline, CDR1 is MRHNA and CDR2 is SNTAGT. The CDR3 loop spans 15 amino acids. This chain's CDR3 is CASSDRTGTTDTQYF. DNA of the CDR3: TGTGCCAGCAGTGACCGGACAGGGACCACAGATACGCAGTATTTT.

The sample holds many counts of this clone. This rearrangement joins TRBV5-5 to TRBJ2-3, with a weak D call TRBD2 (6 bases). V shed 4 bases and J shed 4 bases, with 19 bases lying between them. The CDR3 spans 16 residues. Germline CDR1 and CDR2: SGHKS and YYEKEE (reference sequence). The chain's CDR3 is CASSRMTGGTADTQYF. CDR3 DNA: TGTGCCAGCAGCCGCATGACTGGCGGGACCGCAGATACGCAGTATTTT.

V usage is TRBV5-4 and J usage is TRBJ1-4; D gene uncertain. The CDR3 sequence is 14 residues long. CDR1 and CDR2 from the germline V gene are SGHNT and YYREEE (reference sequence). Trimming stripped 0 bases from V and 7 bases from J, with 10 bases between. Written as DNA, the CDR3 is TGTGCCAGCAGCTTGGACCCAGCGGGTGAAAAACTGTTTTTT. Translating it yields CASSLDPAGEKLFF. The whole variable domain, remainder taken from reference TRBV5-4 and TRBJ1-4, is ETGVTQSPTHLIKTRGQQVTLRCSSQSGHNTVSWYQQALGQGPQFIFQYYREEENGRGNFPPRFSGLQFPNYSSELNVNALELDDSALYLCASSLDPAGEKLFFGSGTQLSVL.

CDR3 residues: CASSPRGAVGNQPQHF. The CDR3 DNA reads as TGTGCCAGCTCACCTCGGGGGGCTGTGGGCAATCAGCCCCAGCATTTT. The V gene is TRBV27, the J gene TRBJ1-5, with a possible D match to TRBD1 (6 bases). The CDR3 spans 16 residues. Germline CDR1 MNHEY, CDR2 SMNVEV (reference sequence). V was trimmed by 8 bases and J by 2 bases, leaving 19 bases between them.

CDR3 in amino acids: CASSRDSPDEQYF. The CDR3 nucleotides read TGTGCCAGCTCCCGGGACTCACCTGACGAGCAGTACTTC. V is TRBV18 and J is TRBJ2-7; TRBD2 might be the D (6 bases). V was trimmed by 6 bases and J by 5 bases, leaving 14 bases between them. The germline V gene has CDR1 KGHSH and CDR2 LQKENI. The CDR3 spans 13 residues.

This clone appeared a few times. V is TRBV9 and J is TRBJ2-2; 8 nucleotides align to TRBD1. This CDR3 contains 16 residues. The germline CDR1 and CDR2 sequences are SGDLS and YYNGEE. J was trimmed by 4 bases and V by 7 bases; bases with no gene match: 12. DNA for the CDR3: TGTGCCAGCGGGGCATTCGACAGGGGAGCCACCGGGGAGCTGTTTTTT. Protein: CASGAFDRGATGELFF.

The V call is TRBV20-1, the J call TRBJ1-5, with unresolved D. This CDR3 has 13 residues. Germline CDR1 DFQATT, CDR2 SNEGSKA (reference sequence). The V and J ends lost 3 bases and 1 base respectively, with 7 bases between them. CDR3 bases: TGCAGTGCTAGTATGGGCAGCAATCAGCCCCAGCATTTT. Residues: CSASMGSNQPQHF.

For the CDR3, the DNA is TGCGCCAGCAGCTTGGCTTCAGGGTTCTCCTACGAGCAGTACTTC. Residues: CASSLASGFSYEQYF. This rearrangement joins TRBV5-1 to TRBJ2-7, with a possible D match to TRBD1 (5 bases). V was shortened by 0 bases and J by 0 bases, with 10 bases between the two germline ends. CDR3 length: 15 amino acids. Germline V CDR1 and CDR2: SGHRS, YFSETQ. Supplemented by reference TRBV5-1 and TRBJ2-7, the full variable domain reads KAGVTQTPRYLIKTRGQQVTLSCSPISGHRSVSWYQQTPGQGLQFLFEYFSETQRNKGNFPGRFSGRQFSNSRSEMNVSTLELGDSALYLCASSLASGFSYEQYFGPGTRLTVT.

The chain employs TRBV5-8 and TRBJ1-6, with a weak D call TRBD1 (5 bases). The CDR3 consists of 13 residues. Trimming removed 4 bases at V and 8 bases at J, with 10 bases between. Germline V gives CDR1 SGHTS, CDR2 YDEGEE. In nucleotides, the CDR3 is TGTGCCAGCAGCCCAGACAGTTATTCACCCCTCCACTTT. This encodes CASSPDSYSPLHF.

The chain employs TRBV9 and TRBJ1-2; D perhaps matches TRBD1 (5 bases). Deletions cut 3 bases from V and 4 bases from J, with 16 bases between. Germline V CDR1 and CDR2: SGDLS, YYNGEE. This CDR3 comprises 15 residues. The CDR3 DNA sequence: TGTGCCAGCAGCGAGGGAGGGGACGGCCCCTATGGCTACACCTTC. Amino acid sequence: CASSEGGDGPYGYTF.

DNA of the CDR3: TGTGCCAGCAGCTTAGGTACCACAGATCCATTAGCTAACTATGGCTACACCTTC. Encoded protein: CASSLGTTDPLANYGYTF. The genes are TRBV11-2 and TRBJ1-2; unclear D gene. Germline lookup yields CDR1 SGHAT and CDR2 FQNNGV. With 1 base removed from V and 0 bases from J, the gap between germline ends came to 18 bases. CDR3 length: 18 residues.

This clone showed up just a few times. The chain joins TRBV6-5 to TRBJ1-5, with D possibly matching TRBD1 (5 bases). Germline V CDR1 and CDR2: MNHEY, SVGAGI. The ends were cut back, 6 bases at V and 4 bases at J, with 13 bases in the middle. The CDR3 is made up of 14 amino acids. The CDR3 bases are TGTGCCAGCAGGTCCGGGACTACTAATCAGCCCCAGCATTTT. This sequence encodes CASRSGTTNQPQHF.

This chain joins TRBV5-8 and TRBJ2-3, with 8 bases aligning to TRBD1. Unmatched junction bases numbered 7, after V lost 3 bases and J lost 4 bases. The CDR3 has 15 residues. CDR1 is SGHTS and CDR2 is YDEGEE in the germline V gene. This CDR3 is CASSSRTGLPDTQYF. CDR3 nucleotides: TGTGCCAGCAGCTCGCGGACAGGGTTGCCAGATACGCAGTATTTT.

This clone occurred many times. The V call is TRBV19, the J call TRBJ1-1; D possibly corresponds to TRBD1 (5 bases). The CDR3 spans 18 residues. Trimming stripped 4 bases from V and 1 base from J, with 22 bases between. From germline, CDR1 is LNHDA and CDR2 SQIVND (reference sequence). The CDR3, as DNA: TGTGCCAGTAGTACCGAGAGGGGAGGGTTGGGGTGGAACACTGAAGCTTTCTTT. Amino acid sequence: CASSTERGGLGWNTEAFF.

As DNA, the CDR3 is TGTGCCAGCAGCCAAGGGAGTTGGACTGAAGCTTTCTTT. This translates into CASSQGSWTEAFF. V gene TRBV3-1 (or the pseudogene TRBV3-2) combines with J gene TRBJ1-1; D not resolved. V was pared by 1 base and J by 5 bases, with 8 bases between. Germline CDR1 is LGHDT and CDR2 is YNNKEL (reference sequence). The CDR3 consists of 13 residues.

The table lists this clone with a few counts. The chain links TRBV7-2 to TRBJ1-5; TRBD1 might be the D (6 bases). V lost 2 bases, J lost 5 bases, and 10 bases lay in between. The CDR3 runs to 14 residues. The germline V gene has CDR1 SGHTA and CDR2 FQGNSA. In DNA, the CDR3 is TGTGCCAGCAGCTTACAGGGGTTAGATCAGCCCCAGCATTTT. Translated: CASSLQGLDQPQHF. Drawing the rest from reference TRBV7-2 and TRBJ1-5, the complete variable domain is GAGVSQSPSNKVTEKGKDVELRCDPISGHTALYWYRQSLGQGLEFLIYFQGNSAPDKSGLPSDRFSAERTGGSVSTLTIQRTQQEDSAVYLCASSLQGLDQPQHFGDGTRLSIL.